Following are 14 T cell receptor beta chains from one sample sequenced in a study of blood T cell repertoires in COVID-19 (dated by TCRdb to about 2020). The library was built by means of the immunoSEQ multiplex PCR assay. TCRdb mirrors the immuneACCESS table, restricted to in-frame sequences. Some clones are absent from its copies; in checked studies, under half trace to an unresolved V gene, and the reason for the others is unknown. This sample comprises 180,000 or so clones, 86% of them detected only once. The ten largest clones capture 10% to 11% of the sample. Sequencing input: peripheral blood. The receptors stem from a woman aged 55 to 70 with COVID-19, enrolled during active disease.

V gene TRBV24-1 combines with J gene TRBJ2-7; 8 nucleotides agree with TRBD1. From germline, CDR1 is KGHDR and CDR2 SFDVKD. Trimming removed 2 bases from V and 4 bases from J; junction bases left unmatched: 6. The CDR3 contains 15 residues. CDR3 coding DNA: TGTGCCACCAGTGATTGGGGGACAGGTAGTTACGAGCAGTACTTC. Translation: CATSDWGTGSYEQYF.

The genes are TRBV7-2 and TRBJ1-2, with TRBD1 matching over 7 bases. Germline CDR1 is SGHTA and CDR2 is FQGNSA. This CDR3 has 14 amino acids. The ends lost 3 bases at V and 5 bases at J; junction bases unmatched: 6. CDR3 in DNA: TGTGCCAGCAGCTTTCGACAGGGATCTTATGGCTACACCTTC. Protein sequence: CASSFRQGSYGYTF.

V is TRBV27 and J is TRBJ1-4, with D tentatively TRBD1 (6 bases). Germline CDR1 reads MNHEY; CDR2 reads SMNVEV (reference sequence). Trimming stripped 6 bases from V and 5 bases from J, with 13 bases between. The CDR3 loop spans 14 amino acids. The CDR3 sequence: CASSPRTVNEKLFF. In DNA form, the CDR3 reads TGTGCCAGCAGCCCCCGGACAGTAAATGAAAAACTGTTTTTT.

The chain has TRBV29-1 and TRBJ1-4; weak D call: TRBD1 (6 bases). Germline CDR1 reads SQVTM; CDR2 reads ANQGSEA. The germline V and J ends were trimmed by 3 bases and 8 bases, with 13 bases remaining between them. This CDR3 comprises 13 residues. The CDR3 region is CSVDRGAEEKLFF. The CDR3 coding sequence is TGCAGCGTTGACCGGGGGGCGGAGGAAAAACTGTTTTTT.

The CDR3 is CASSLDHQREEAQYF. The DNA of the CDR3 is TGTGCCAGCAGCTTAGATCATCAGCGGGAGGAGGCCCAGTACTTC. The V and J genes are TRBV11-3 and TRBJ2-5; 9 bases match TRBD2. The CDR3 has 15 amino acids. Unmatched junction bases numbered 8, after V lost 0 bases and J lost 9 bases. Germline values: CDR1 SGHNT, CDR2 YENEEA.

The chain has TRBV27 and TRBJ1-6; possible D gene TRBD1, 6 bases. The ends were cut back, 7 bases at V and 7 bases at J, with 14 bases in the middle. The CDR3 is 14 amino acids. Germline assignment: CDR1 MNHEY and CDR2 SMNVEV (reference sequence). The CDR3 region is CASKVRGFNSPLHF. CDR3 bases: TGTGCCAGCAAGGTCAGGGGTTTCAATTCACCCCTCCACTTT.

V gene TRBV7-2 combines with J gene TRBJ2-3, with TRBD1 matching over 7 bases. This CDR3 has 15 residues. The germline V gene encodes CDR1 SGHTA and CDR2 FQGNSA. With 5 bases clipped from V and 2 bases from J, the junction kept 7 bases outside the gene matches. The CDR3 nucleotides read TGTGCCAGCAGCCCTAGACAGGGACCCACAGATACGCAGTATTTT. This translates into CASSPRQGPTDTQYF.

This clone has only one observation. The same CDR3 can be traced to other DNA sequences in this sample. This chain uses TRBV6-5 with TRBJ2-3; no reliable D call. The CDR3 length is 14 residues. From germline, CDR1 is MNHEY and CDR2 SVGAGI. The V and J ends lost 2 bases and 0 bases respectively, with 6 bases between them. The CDR3 coding sequence is TGTGCCAGCAGTTACAGCTCGAGCACAGATACGCAGTATTTT. It yields the protein CASSYSSSTDTQYF.

The chain joins TRBV12-3 or TRBV12-4 to TRBJ1-1, with unresolved D. The CDR3 has 13 amino acids. V was cut by 6 bases and J by 5 bases, with 13 bases left in between. CDR3: CASSPVDGTEAFF. In DNA form, the CDR3 reads TGTGCCAGCAGCCCGGTTGACGGGACTGAAGCTTTCTTT.

The rearrangement uses TRBV28 and TRBJ1-5, with TRBD1 identical over 8 bases. This CDR3 spans 14 amino acids. V was pared by 6 bases and J by 7 bases, with 8 bases of the junction left unmatched. The germline V gene encodes CDR1 MDHEN and CDR2 SYDVKM. The CDR3 nucleotides are TGTGCCAGCAGCTTCGGACAGGGTAACCAGCCCCAGCATTTT. Its protein is CASSFGQGNQPQHF.

The rearrangement joins TRBV11-2 to TRBJ2-7; TRBD1 matches 8 bases. The germline CDR1 and CDR2 sequences are SGHAT and FQNNGV. After removal of 3 bases from V and 2 bases from J, the junction contained 6 bases not matched to a gene. The CDR3 totals 15 residues. The CDR3 reads CASSFSRGPTYEQYF. In DNA, the CDR3 is TGTGCCAGCAGCTTTTCCAGGGGGCCAACCTACGAGCAGTACTTC.

The chain links TRBV6-1 to TRBJ1-2; no definite D call. Germline assignment: CDR1 MNHNS and CDR2 SASEGT. CDR3 length: 14 residues. V was pared by 1 base and J by 4 bases, with 10 bases between. CDR3 nucleotide sequence: TGTGCCAGCAGTGAAGGGAGGCGTTTCTATGGCTACACCTTC. Protein: CASSEGRRFYGYTF.

This clone was picked up one time. The junction does not match germline at one end; this may be a read error. The same CDR3 arises from other DNA sequences in this sample as well. The J gene is TRBJ2-7, the V gene TRBV3-1 (or the pseudogene TRBV3-2); 9 bases agree with TRBD2. Germline V gives CDR1 LGHDT, CDR2 YNNKEL (reference sequence). CDR3 size: 15 residues. CDR3 protein: CASRVEAGGSYEQYF. CDR3 DNA sequence: TGTGCCAGCAGAGTCGAAGCGGGGGGTTCCTACGAGCAGTACTTT.

J is TRBJ1-5 and V is TRBV5-8; 8 nucleotides match TRBD1. After removal of 1 base from V and 1 base from J, the junction contained 13 bases not matched to a gene. This CDR3 contains 19 residues. Germline assignment: CDR1 SGHTS and CDR2 YDEGEE. The CDR3 nucleotides read TGTGCCAGCAGCTTGTTAGCAGGGGGCTTCGATGGCAGCAATCAGCCCCAGCATTTT. Its protein product is CASSLLAGGFDGSNQPQHF.